Listed below are T cell receptor beta chains from one sample, sequenced in a study of T cell responses to AZD1222 COVID-19 vaccine. Libraries were prepared by immunoSEQ multiplex PCR; TCRdb keeps only in-frame clonotypes and omits some of them. Here the sample spans about 79,000 clones, approximately 80% being singletons. The material sequenced was peripheral blood, taken on day 0 of AZD1222 vaccination. Receptors originate from an adult in good health. Each CDR3 is given with its conserved first and last residue. The D gene is left open where the match is weak. Clone size appears in some rows only: once, few, many, or a class for an expanded clone.

clone_size	d_call	v_call	j_call	cdr3_aa	cdr3_nt
NA	NA	TRBV29-1	TRBJ1-1	CSGNMVFRAPDRNRNTEAFF	TGCAGCGGAAACATGGTGTTCCGGGCCCCCGACCGGAACCGTAACACTGAAGCTTTCTTT
NA	TRBD2	TRBV12-5	TRBJ2-2	CASGLPREAGGELFF	TGTGCTAGTGGTCTTCCCCGGGAGGCCGGGGGGGAGCTGTTTTTT
few	TRBD1	TRBV4-1	TRBJ1-6	CASSHPTGDNSPLHF	TGCGCCAGCAGCCACCCCACAGGGGATAATTCACCCCTCCACTTT
NA	NA	TRBV5-1	TRBJ2-3	CASSLAQGPADTQYF	TGCGCCAGCAGCTTGGCTCAGGGCCCAGCAGATACGCAGTATTTT
NA	NA	TRBV6-5	TRBJ1-1	CASTTGLGEAFF	TGTGCCAGCACGACGGGACTCGGTGAAGCTTTCTTT
NA	TRBD2	TRBV5-4	TRBJ2-2	CASSRGLAGLTGELFF	TGTGCCAGCAGCCGCGGACTAGCGGGGCTTACCGGGGAGCTGTTTTTT
NA	NA	TRBV19	TRBJ2-1	CASNRGFDNEQFF	TGTGCCAGTAACCGGGGGTTCGATAATGAGCAGTTCTTC
NA	NA	TRBV5-1	TRBJ2-7	CASSLAGSYEQYF	TGCGCCAGCAGCTTGGCCGGGAGCTACGAGCAGTACTTC
NA	TRBD1	TRBV24-1	TRBJ2-2	CATSAKNRDRVTGELFF	TGTGCCACCAGTGCCAAAAACCGGGACAGGGTCACCGGGGAGCTGTTTTTT
NA	NA	TRBV28	TRBJ1-5	CASSGRNQPQHF	TGTGCCAGCAGTGGGAGGAATCAGCCCCAGCATTTT
NA	NA	TRBV7-8	TRBJ2-2	CASSRRRGTGELFF	TGTGCCAGCAGCCGCCGAAGGGGCACCGGGGAGCTGTTTTTT
NA	NA	TRBV2	TRBJ2-5	CASPEETQYF	TGTGCCAGCCCCGAAGAGACCCAGTACTTC
NA	TRBD1	TRBV28	TRBJ2-5	CASSSGTGIQETQYF	TGTGCCAGCAGTTCTGGGACAGGGATCCAAGAGACCCAGTACTTC
NA	TRBD1	TRBV10-3	TRBJ2-7	CAIRLLPGTGNEQYF	TGTGCCATCCGCTTGCTTCCCGGGACAGGTAACGAGCAGTACTTC
few	NA	TRBV7-2	TRBJ2-7	CASSPKSSYEQYF	TGTGCCAGCAGCCCTAAGAGCTCCTACGAGCAGTACTTC
once	TRBD1	TRBV5-4	TRBJ2-2	CASSWGGQGLNTGELFF	TGTGCCAGCAGCTGGGGGGGACAGGGGTTGAACACCGGGGAGCTGTTTTTT
NA	NA	TRBV19	TRBJ2-7	CASSIGGVSIEQYF	TGTGCCAGTAGTATAGGGGGGGTCTCCATCGAGCAGTACTTC